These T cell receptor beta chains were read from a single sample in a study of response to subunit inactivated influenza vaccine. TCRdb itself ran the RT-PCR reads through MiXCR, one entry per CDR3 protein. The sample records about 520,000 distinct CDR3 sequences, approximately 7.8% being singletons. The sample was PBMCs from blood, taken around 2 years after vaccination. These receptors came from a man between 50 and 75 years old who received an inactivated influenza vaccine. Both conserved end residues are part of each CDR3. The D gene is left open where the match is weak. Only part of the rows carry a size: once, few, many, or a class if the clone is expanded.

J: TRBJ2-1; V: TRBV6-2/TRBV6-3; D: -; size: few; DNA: TGTGCCAGCAGTTTCCCTGGGGAGCAGTTCTTC; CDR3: CASSFPGEQFF
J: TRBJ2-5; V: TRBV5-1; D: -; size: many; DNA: TGCGCCAGCAGCTTGGTCCGGGGGAAAGAGACCCAGTACTTC; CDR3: CASSLVRGKETQYF
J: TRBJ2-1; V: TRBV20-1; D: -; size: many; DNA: TGCAGTGCTAGATTCGGGAGCTCCTACAATGAGCAGTTCTTC; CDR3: CSARFGSSYNEQFF
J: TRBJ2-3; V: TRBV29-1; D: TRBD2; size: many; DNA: TGCAGCGTTGATGGTACTAGCGGGGCACACACAGATACGCAGTATTTT; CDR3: CSVDGTSGAHTDTQYF
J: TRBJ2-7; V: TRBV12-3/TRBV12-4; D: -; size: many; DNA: TGTGCCAGCAGTTTAGCCCTGACTGGATACGAGCAGTACTTC; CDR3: CASSLALTGYEQYF
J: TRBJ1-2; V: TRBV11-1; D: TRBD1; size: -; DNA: TGTGCCAGCAGCCAAACATACAGGGGACCTTCCGATGGCTACACCTTC; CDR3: CASSQTYRGPSDGYTF
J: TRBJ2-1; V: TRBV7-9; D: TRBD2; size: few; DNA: TGTGCCAGCAGAAAAACTAGCGCCCTCTACAATGAGCAGTTCTTC; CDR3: CASRKTSALYNEQFF
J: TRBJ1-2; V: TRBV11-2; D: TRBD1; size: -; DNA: TGTGCCAGCAGCTTAGGCCCCCAGGGGGACTATGGCTACACCTTC; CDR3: CASSLGPQGDYGYTF
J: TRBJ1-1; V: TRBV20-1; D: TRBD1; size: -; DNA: TGCAGTGCTAGAGGACAGGGGGCTGTGAACACTGAAGCTTTCTTT; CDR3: CSARGQGAVNTEAFF
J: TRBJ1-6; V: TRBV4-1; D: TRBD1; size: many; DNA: TGCGCCAGCAGCCAGGATCCGGTAGGGGACAGTGCTTCCTCCTATAATTCACCCCTCCACTTT; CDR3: CASSQDPVGDSASSYNSPLHF
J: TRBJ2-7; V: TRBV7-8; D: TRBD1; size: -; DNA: TGTGCCAGCACAAGAGTGGGGACAGGGTTCTACGAGCAGTACTTC; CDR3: CASTRVGTGFYEQYF
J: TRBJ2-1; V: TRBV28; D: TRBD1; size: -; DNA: TGTGCCAGCAGCTCCGTTACCGGGACAGGTTACAATGAGCAGTTCTTC; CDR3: CASSSVTGTGYNEQFF
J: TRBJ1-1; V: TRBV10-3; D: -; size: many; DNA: TGTGCCATCAATAAGGGCGCAGAGAACACTGAAGCTTTCTTT; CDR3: CAINKGAENTEAFF